This T cell receptor beta chain was captured in a study of blood T cell repertoires in COVID-19. The CDR3 has 14 residues. From germline, CDR1 is SGHKS and CDR2 YYEKEE (reference sequence). After removal of 6 bases from V and 6 bases from J, the junction contained 9 bases not matched to a gene. Source study methods: Estimated nucleated cell counts came from reference gene primer amplification. Generated by immunoSEQ multiplex PCR, the TCRdb table keeps only in-frame clones and is missing some. V, J and clone size were drawn from that table, and D and trimming were deduced from the DNA. The sample includes about 190,000 clones, around 90% of them seen just once.

The rearrangement uses TRBV5-5 and TRBJ1-1; 9 bases align to TRBD1. The source of this sequence is a man aged 35 to 55 with acute or convalescent COVID-19. Sequencing input: peripheral blood. As DNA, the CDR3 is TGTGCCAGCATCCCGGACAGGGGTTGGGCTGAAGCTTTCTTT. It specifies CASIPDRGWAEAFF.